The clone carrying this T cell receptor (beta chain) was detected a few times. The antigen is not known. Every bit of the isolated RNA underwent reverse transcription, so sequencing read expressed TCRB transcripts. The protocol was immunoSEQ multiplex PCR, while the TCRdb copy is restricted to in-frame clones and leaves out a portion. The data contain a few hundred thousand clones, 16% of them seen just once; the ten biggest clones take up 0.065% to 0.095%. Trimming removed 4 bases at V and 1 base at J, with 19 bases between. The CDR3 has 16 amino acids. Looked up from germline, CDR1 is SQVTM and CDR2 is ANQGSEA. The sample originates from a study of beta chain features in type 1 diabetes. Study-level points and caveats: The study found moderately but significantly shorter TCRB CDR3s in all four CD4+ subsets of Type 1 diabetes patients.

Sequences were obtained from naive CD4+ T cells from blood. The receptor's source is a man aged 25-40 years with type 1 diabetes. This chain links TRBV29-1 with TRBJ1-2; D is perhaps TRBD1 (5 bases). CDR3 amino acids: CSVVGPSERDNYGYTF. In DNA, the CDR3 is TGCAGCGTTGTGGGACCCTCGGAGCGGGATAACTATGGCTACACCTTC.